The clone carrying this T cell receptor (beta chain) was picked up many times. The antigen is undetermined. This sample is drawn from a study of blood T cells in healthy people across ages. Study outcomes and limitations: With age, beta diversity per million T cells declined roughly linearly, significantly by 40 to 50.

Sample-barcoded 5' priming and a J-beta primer mix drove a second PCR of roughly 6 to 12 cycles. The authors tagged each cDNA molecule using a template-switch adaptor with 12 random nucleotides. TCRdb re-analysed the 5' RACE reads in MiXCR, keeping a single row per CDR3 protein. The sample includes roughly 900,000 distinct CDR3 sequences, roughly 52% of them seen just once. For every donor, a draw yielded roughly 10 milliliters of peripheral blood. Every sample yielded at least 7 million isolated PBMCs. The CDR3 contains 15 residues. V lost 2 bases, J lost 8 bases, and 10 bases stayed unmatched. This TCR was recovered from a man aged 30-40 years in good health. The chain recombines TRBV12-3 or TRBV12-4 with TRBJ1-2, with 8 bases lining up with TRBD1. Sequenced sample: blood. The CDR3 nucleotides are TGTGCCAGCAGTTTAAGCGGCAGGGGGCTCGGGGGCTACACCTTC. Protein product: CASSLSGRGLGGYTF.